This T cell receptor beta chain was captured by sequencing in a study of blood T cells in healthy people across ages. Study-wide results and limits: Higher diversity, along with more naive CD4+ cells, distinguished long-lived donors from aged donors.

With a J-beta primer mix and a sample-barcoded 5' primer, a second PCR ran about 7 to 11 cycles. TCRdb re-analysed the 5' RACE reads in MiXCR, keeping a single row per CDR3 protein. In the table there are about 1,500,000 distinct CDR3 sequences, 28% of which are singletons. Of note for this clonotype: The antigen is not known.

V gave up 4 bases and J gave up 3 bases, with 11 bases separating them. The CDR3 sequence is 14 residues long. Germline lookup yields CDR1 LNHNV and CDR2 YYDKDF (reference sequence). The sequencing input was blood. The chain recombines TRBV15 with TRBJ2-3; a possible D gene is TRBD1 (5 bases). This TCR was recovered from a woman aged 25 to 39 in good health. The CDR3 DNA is TGTGCCACCAGCAATGACAGCGTAACAGATACGCAGTATTTT. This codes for CATSNDSVTDTQYF.